This T cell receptor (beta chain) was recovered during a study of identical twins. Study-wide results and caveats: Within beta out-of-frame sequences, the excess sharing observed between twins was weaker. Abundant cord blood beta clonotypes carried fewer insertions; memory repertoires showed none. Researchers reported excess low generation probability among twin-shared out-of-frame alpha sequences.

Healthy Caucasian individuals made up all the donors. TCRdb reprocessed the 5' RACE reads via MiXCR and lists one record per CDR3 protein. The sample lists around 470,000 distinct CDR3 sequences; over 12% were seen once. Germline CDR1 and CDR2: DFQATT and SNEGSKA (reference sequence). The CDR3 loop spans 13 amino acids. V lost 4 bases and J lost 8; bases outside the gene matches: 7. In its sample, this clonotype was seen once. The antigen remains unidentified. The data also belong to a second study, concerning yellow fever vaccine responses in identical twins.

This chain uses TRBV20-1 with TRBJ1-4, with 7 bases identical to TRBD1. The source is a woman aged 18-29 years in good health. Sequenced sample: CD4+ T cells sorted from blood. CDR3 residues: CSATFQGGEKLFF. The DNA of the CDR3 is TGCAGTGCTACCTTCCAAGGGGGCGAAAAACTGTTTTTT.